Below are 14 T cell receptor beta chains sequenced from a single sample in a study of T cell responses to AZD1222 COVID-19 vaccine. Using immunoSEQ multiplex PCR, the repertoire was profiled, and TCRdb retains in-frame clones only, with some absent. Of some 70,000 clones listed, roughly 80% are singletons. The sequenced sample was peripheral blood, obtained on day 0 of AZD1222 vaccination. These receptor sequences come from an adult in good health.

The chain joins TRBV6-2 or TRBV6-3 to TRBJ2-3; D is unclear. Trimming pared 2 bases from V and 8 bases from J, leaving 5 bases between. The CDR3 runs 11 residues. CDR1 and CDR2 (germline): MNHEY, SVGEGT. The CDR3 coding sequence is TGTGCCAGCAGTTACGCGTTTACGCAGTATTTT. The encoded protein is CASSYAFTQYF.

The chain employs TRBV7-3 and TRBJ1-6; 7 nucleotides line up with TRBD1. The CDR3 has 14 amino acids. Germline V gene sequence: CDR1 SGHTA, CDR2 FQGTGA. J lost 8 bases, V lost 4 bases, and 5 bases had no gene match. CDR3 sequence (DNA): TGTGCCAGCAGCTCCCTCGGGACAGATTCACCCCTCCACTTT. Residues: CASSSLGTDSPLHF.

The rearrangement joins TRBV5-1 to TRBJ2-7, with 9 bases that match TRBD1. Unmatched junction bases numbered 7, after V lost 0 bases and J lost 3 bases. The germline CDR1 and CDR2 sequences are SGHRS and YFSETQ. The CDR3 loop spans 16 amino acids. This CDR3 is CASSLAAGTGLYEQYF. The CDR3 coding sequence is TGCGCCAGCAGCTTGGCCGCCGGGACAGGGCTCTACGAGCAGTACTTC.

This sequence joins TRBV3-1 (or the pseudogene TRBV3-2) and TRBJ2-3, with 8 nucleotides matching TRBD1. CDR1 is LGHDT, CDR2 YNNKEL, per germline (reference sequence). Unmatched junction bases numbered 2, after V lost 6 bases and J lost 6 bases. CDR3 length: 12 amino acids. The CDR3 reads CASSRTGDTQYF. The CDR3 DNA reads as TGTGCCAGCAGTCGGACAGGGGATACGCAGTATTTT.

The chain links TRBV27 to TRBJ2-2; 14 bases map to TRBD2. V gave up 4 bases and J gave up 7 bases; unmatched junction bases: 8. The CDR3 has 17 residues. Germline values: CDR1 MNHEY, CDR2 SMNVEV (reference sequence). Here the CDR3 DNA reads TGTGCCAGCAGTTCCCCCAGACTAGCGGGGGGGATCGGGGAGCTGTTTTTT. Its protein product is CASSSPRLAGGIGELFF.

Concerning this clone itself: The sample has other DNA sequences that encode this CDR3 too. The chain employs TRBV14 and TRBJ1-3; 8 nucleotides align to TRBD1. Trimming removed 4 bases from V and 0 bases from J; junction bases left unmatched: 2. The CDR3 has 15 amino acids. Germline lookup yields CDR1 SGHDN and CDR2 FVKESK. Written as DNA, the CDR3 is TGTGCCAGCAGCCTGGACAGGGTCTCTGGAAACACCATATATTTT. Protein: CASSLDRVSGNTIYF.

This chain connects TRBV15 to TRBJ1-4; perhaps TRBD1 as D (6 bases). Deletions cut 0 bases from V and 5 bases from J, with 13 bases between. CDR3 size: 16 residues. Per germline, CDR1 LNHNV and CDR2 YYDKDF (reference sequence). The DNA for the CDR3 is TGTGCCACCAGCAGAGATCAGCTTCAGGGGAATGAAAAACTGTTTTTT. It encodes CATSRDQLQGNEKLFF.

This chain joins TRBV5-6 and TRBJ2-7; D assignment may be TRBD1 or TRBD2 (5 bases each). The CDR3 contains 14 residues. The V end lost 3 bases, the J end lost 0 bases, and 10 bases lay between the germline ends. Germline-derived CDR1 and CDR2 are SGHDT and YYEEEE. The CDR3 region is CASSSRGLSYEQYF. CDR3 DNA: TGTGCCAGCAGCTCCCGGGGCCTCTCCTACGAGCAGTACTTC.

The chain employs TRBV10-2 and TRBJ2-2; the D is unclear. The CDR3 extends over 15 amino acids. V lost 1 base and J lost 6, with 12 bases in between. Germline V gene lookup returns CDR1 WSHSY and CDR2 SAAADI. Here the CDR3 DNA reads TGCGCCAGCAGTGAGTGGGGATTTGGATCCGGGGAGCTGTTTTTT. Protein: CASSEWGFGSGELFF.

The chain has TRBV11-3 and TRBJ2-5; D is uncertain. Germline loops: CDR1 SGHNT, CDR2 YENEEA. The V gene lost 1 base and the J gene lost 9 bases, with 15 bases spanning the gap. The CDR3 consists of 14 residues. CDR3 nucleotides: TGTGCCAGCAGCTTAGGAACGAACAGAGATGCCCAGTACTTC. It specifies CASSLGTNRDAQYF.

The gene calls are TRBV27 and TRBJ1-5, with 7 bases lining up with TRBD1. Trimming took 1 base from V and 6 from J; bases not matched to a gene: 0. This CDR3 spans 13 amino acids. Germline V CDR1 and CDR2: MNHEY, SMNVEV (reference sequence). In DNA form, the CDR3 reads TGTGCCAGCAGTTTATGGACAGGTCAGCCCCAGCATTTT. Protein product: CASSLWTGQPQHF.

This rearrangement joins TRBV10-3 to TRBJ2-1, with a possible D match to TRBD2 (6 bases). V lost 6 bases to trimming and J lost 9 bases, with 12 bases between them. This CDR3 has 12 amino acids. Looked up from germline, CDR1 is ENHRY and CDR2 is SYGVKD. The CDR3 region has the DNA TGTGCCATCAGGGACTATCGGGGTGAGCAGTTCTTC. Translated: CAIRDYRGEQFF.

This chain uses TRBV30 with TRBJ2-2; 7 bases line up with TRBD2. CDR1 and CDR2 (germline): GTSNPN, SVGIG (reference sequence). Losses at the gene ends were 8 bases for V and 3 bases for J; bases not matched to a gene: 15. This CDR3 has 16 residues. DNA of the CDR3: TGTGCCAGCAATCCTCGGGGGAGGGCGGACACCGGGGAGCTGTTTTTT. This translates into CASNPRGRADTGELFF.

The chain employs TRBV18 and TRBJ1-4; no clear D gene. The CDR3 has 16 residues. CDR1 is KGHSH and CDR2 is LQKENI in the germline V gene. The germline V and J ends were trimmed by 3 bases and 8 bases, with 19 bases remaining between them. For the CDR3, the DNA is TGTGCCAGCTCACCCCGGGCCCGAGAGGCTGGGGAAAAACTGTTTTTT. Protein product: CASSPRAREAGEKLFF. Full variable domain (remainder filled in from reference TRBV18 and TRBJ1-4): NAGVMQNPRHLVRRRGQEARLRCSPMKGHSHVYWYRQLPEEGLKFMVYLQKENIIDESGMPKERFSAEFPKEGPSILRIQQVVRGDSAAYFCASSPRAREAGEKLFFGSGTQLSVL.